The 4 T cell receptor beta chains listed next were all sequenced from one sample in a study of CD8+ T cells in alopecia areata. As to treatment: oral pan-JAK inhibitor, 5-10 mg twice daily. The sequencing template was cDNA reverse transcribed from extracted RNA. Produced via immunoSEQ multiplex PCR; TCRdb's table is partial and in-frame only. The sample contains approximately 90,000 clones, just over 70% of which appear only once. The sequencing here drew on CD8+ T cells sorted from blood, taken around week 44, from a patient treated with tofacitinib. The source of these receptors is a human donor with alopecia areata.

The chain joins TRBV6-5 to TRBJ2-1; TRBD2 aligns across 10 bases. This CDR3 spans 15 amino acids. From germline, CDR1 is MNHEY and CDR2 SVGAGI. V shed 10 bases and J 6 bases; nucleotides not matched to a gene: 12. In DNA form, the CDR3 reads TGTGCCACCACTGGAGCGGGGGGGGGACCCAATGAGCAGTTCTTC. Translating gives CATTGAGGGPNEQFF.

The V call is TRBV6-6, the J call TRBJ1-1, with 8 nucleotides matching TRBD1. The germline V gene has CDR1 MNHNY and CDR2 SVGAGI (reference sequence). The CDR3 contains 14 residues. J gave up 6 bases and V 6 bases, and 9 bases lay outside the gene matches. The CDR3: CASRFRGQAPEAFF. The DNA of the CDR3 is TGTGCCAGCAGGTTCCGGGGACAGGCGCCTGAAGCTTTCTTT.

The chain couples TRBV29-1 to TRBJ1-1; D gene ambiguous. The CDR3 runs 14 residues. Trimming took off 7 bases at V and 5 bases at J, with 20 bases between the two ends. Germline CDR1 is SQVTM and CDR2 is ANQGSEA. In nucleotides, the CDR3 is TGCAGCGCCACCCGTGGCGGAGCGCAGACTGAAGCTTTCTTT. Translated: CSATRGGAQTEAFF.

This rearrangement joins TRBV30 to TRBJ1-2; D remains unclear. Germline-derived CDR1 and CDR2 are GTSNPN and SVGIG (reference sequence). Trimming left V 7 bases short and J 6 bases short, with 15 bases between. The CDR3 runs 12 residues. The CDR3 region is CAYNGAGDGYTF. For the CDR3, the DNA is TGTGCCTACAATGGTGCTGGGGATGGCTACACCTTC.